These T cell receptor beta chains were read from a single sample in a study of breast tumors, draining lymph nodes, adjacent tissues. TCRdb reprocessed the multiplex PCR reads via MiXCR and lists one record per CDR3 protein. The sample has about 150,000 distinct CDR3 sequences; about 22% are singletons. Sample: axillary lymph node tissue. The receptor source for this set is a female donor with breast cancer. Some clones in this sample may be carry-over from other donors' samples. Each CDR3 is given with its conserved first and last residue. D genes are given only for firm matches. Sizes are listed as once, few or many counts, or a class when the clone is expanded.

J: TRBJ2-1
V: TRBV12-3/TRBV12-4
size: many
D: .
CDR3: CASSFANEQFF
DNA: TGTGCCAGCAGTTTCGCCAATGAGCAGTTCTTC

J: TRBJ1-3
V: TRBV25-1
size: many
D: .
CDR3: CASSPDRYSSGNTIYF
DNA: TGTGCCAGCAGCCCCGACAGGTACTCCTCTGGAAACACCATATATTTT

J: TRBJ2-1
V: TRBV14
size: many
D: .
CDR3: CASSPAGTHKQFF
DNA: TGTGCCAGCAGCCCAGCCGGGACACATAAGCAGTTCTTC

J: TRBJ2-3
V: TRBV29-1
size: many
D: .
CDR3: CSVGPGGSTDTQYF
DNA: TGCAGCGTTGGCCCGGGTGGGAGCACAGATACGCAGTATTTT

J: TRBJ2-1
V: TRBV5-4
size: many
D: .
CDR3: CASSFGSSYNEQFF
DNA: TGTGCCAGCAGCTTTGGGAGCTCCTACAATGAGCAGTTCTTC

J: TRBJ2-6
V: TRBV20-1
size: many
D: .
CDR3: CSGEAGANVLTF
DNA: TGCAGTGGGGAGGCCGGGGCCAACGTCCTGACTTTC

J: TRBJ1-6
V: TRBV20-1
size: many
D: .
CDR3: CSARDSQIHINSPLHF
DNA: TGCAGTGCTAGAGATTCCCAGATACACATCAATTCACCCCTCCACTTT

J: TRBJ2-3
V: TRBV3-2
size: few
D: .
CDR3: CASSLRLGQDGRDRPNTDTQYF
DNA: TGTGCCAGCAGCCTACGGCTTGGACAGGACGGGAGGGACAGGCCTAACACAGATACGCAGTATTTT

J: TRBJ2-7
V: TRBV28
size: few
D: TRBD1
CDR3: CASSQPGTGTGEQYF
DNA: TGTGCCAGCAGTCAACCCGGGACAGGGACTGGTGAGCAGTACTTC

J: TRBJ2-1
V: TRBV20-1
size: many
D: TRBD2
CDR3: CSATMDGTSGTYRRYNEQFF
DNA: TGCAGTGCTACCATGGATGGGACTAGCGGGACTTATCGAAGGTACAATGAGCAGTTCTTC

J: TRBJ2-7
V: TRBV15
size: many
D: .
CDR3: CATSRVGGIYEQYF
DNA: TGTGCCACCAGCAGAGTGGGAGGTATCTACGAGCAGTACTTC